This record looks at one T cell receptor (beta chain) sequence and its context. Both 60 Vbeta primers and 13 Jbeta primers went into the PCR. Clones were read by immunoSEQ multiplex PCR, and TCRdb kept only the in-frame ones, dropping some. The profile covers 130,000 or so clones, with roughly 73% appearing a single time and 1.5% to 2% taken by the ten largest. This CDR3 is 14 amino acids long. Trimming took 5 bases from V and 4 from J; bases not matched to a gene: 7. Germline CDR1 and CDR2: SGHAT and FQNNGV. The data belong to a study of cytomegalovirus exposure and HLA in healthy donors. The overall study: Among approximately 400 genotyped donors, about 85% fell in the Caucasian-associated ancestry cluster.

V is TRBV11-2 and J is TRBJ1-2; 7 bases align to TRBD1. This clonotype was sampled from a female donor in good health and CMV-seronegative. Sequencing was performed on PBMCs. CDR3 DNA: TGTGCCAGCAGCCCCCGAGCAGGGGGCTATGGCTACACCTTC. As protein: CASSPRAGGYGYTF.